This passage covers 6 T cell receptor beta chains from one sample sequenced in a study of blood T cells in healthy people across ages. Next came a second PCR, run for about 6 to 12 cycles, which used a sample-barcoded 5' primer along with a J-beta primer mix. Each CDR3 protein is one row after TCRdb ran MiXCR on the 5' RACE reads. The data contain hundreds of thousands of distinct CDR3 sequences, around a fifth of them singletons. Material for sequencing was blood. Receptors were obtained from a man between 65 and 85 years old in good health.

About this clonotype: An end of the junction does not agree with germline; a read error may underlie this. The chain uses TRBV5-6 and TRBJ2-7, with 8 bases matching TRBD2. The CDR3 consists of 15 residues. From germline, CDR1 is SGHDT and CDR2 YYEEEE. This chain's CDR3 is CASSSRLALTYEQYF. As DNA, the CDR3 is TGTGCCAGCAGCTCACGACTAGCGCTGACCTACGAGCAGTACTTT.

The V call is TRBV6-5, the J call TRBJ1-1, with 7 bases identical to TRBD1. The V and J ends lost 2 bases and 6 bases, in that order; junction bases with no gene match: 6. This CDR3 comprises 14 residues. Germline V lookup: CDR1 MNHEY, CDR2 SVGAGI. The CDR3 DNA follows: TGTGCCAGCAGTTACGCCAGGGGGAGGGCTGAAGCTTTCTTT. Translating gives CASSYARGRAEAFF.

This clonotype was recorded a few times. This chain joins TRBV12-3 or TRBV12-4 and TRBJ1-2; D is undetermined. The CDR3 is 14 residues long. V lost 6 bases to trimming and J lost 5 bases, with 16 bases between them. The CDR3 protein is CASRTGGYEYGYTF. CDR3 in DNA: TGTGCCAGCAGAACCGGTGGTTACGAATATGGCTACACCTTC.

Only a few counts were recorded for this clonotype. The gene calls are TRBV27 and TRBJ2-3, with D possibly matching TRBD2 (5 bases). With 5 bases removed from V and 0 bases from J, the gap between germline ends came to 9 bases. CDR3 length: 14 amino acids. The V gene's germline CDR1 is MNHEY and CDR2 SMNVEV (reference sequence). For the CDR3, the DNA is TGTGCCAGCAGTAAAGCGGCTAGCACAGATACGCAGTATTTT. Translating gives CASSKAASTDTQYF.

This chain uses TRBV20-1 with TRBJ1-2, with a possible D match to TRBD1 (5 bases). Trimming cost V 1 base and J 4 bases, with 10 bases left between them. CDR3 length: 13 residues. CDR1 is DFQATT and CDR2 is SNEGSKA in the germline V gene (reference sequence). The CDR3 region is CSARVEGTYGYTF. In DNA, the CDR3 is TGCAGTGCTAGAGTGGAGGGGACCTATGGCTACACCTTC.

This clonotype was seen only a few times. J is TRBJ2-1 and V is TRBV14, with D hard to call. This CDR3 has 14 residues. With 1 base removed from V and 5 bases from J, the gap between germline ends came to 9 bases. The germline CDR1 and CDR2 sequences are SGHDN and FVKESK. CDR3 DNA sequence: TGTGCCAGCAGCCAAGGGGCGGAACACAATGAGCAGTTCTTC. It yields the protein CASSQGAEHNEQFF. The variable domain in full, with the rest retrieved from reference TRBV14 and TRBJ2-1, is EAGVTQFPSHSVIEKGQTVTLRCDPISGHDNLYWYRRVMGKEIKFLLHFVKESKQDESGMPNNRFLAERTGGTYSTLKVQPAELEDSGVYFCASSQGAEHNEQFFGPGTRLTVL.